This entry is about one T cell receptor (beta chain). Trimming took 5 bases from V and 4 from J; bases not matched to a gene: 3. The CDR3 contains 14 residues. Per germline, CDR1 SEHNR and CDR2 FQNEAQ (reference sequence). Source study methods: Counts of nucleated cells, estimated from reference gene primer amplification, were obtained. Generated by immunoSEQ multiplex PCR, the TCRdb table keeps only in-frame clones and is missing some. Clonal size and the V and J genes are those of that table, whereas D and trimming came from the DNA. Here the sample spans 15,000 to 20,000 clones, 70% to 85% being singletons. This entry is derived from a study of blood T cell repertoires in COVID-19. Study-level background: Acute and convalescent COVID-19 samples came from the United States, Italy and Spain.

This clonotype was sampled from a human donor in a cohort sampled during active COVID-19. The sequenced material came from peripheral blood. The rearrangement joins TRBV7-9 to TRBJ2-1, with 9 nucleotides matching TRBD2. The CDR3 protein is CASSPSGMYNEQFF. CDR3 DNA: TGTGCCAGCAGCCCTAGCGGGATGTACAATGAGCAGTTCTTC.